The clone carrying this T cell receptor (beta chain) was detected a few times. Its antigen is undetermined. This entry belongs to a study of vaccination effects on CD4 cells after COVID-19. As for the study in general: Post-vaccine sampling occurred a median 72 days after the second dose. Study-level findings and limits: The study, lacking early post-infection timepoints, had few convalescent patients. Healthy vaccinees' vaccine-induced clones included only 1 of 255 that recognized common cold coronaviruses.

Clones were read by immunoSEQ multiplex PCR, and TCRdb kept only the in-frame ones, dropping some. The data show approximately 83,000 clones, around four fifths seen once. V shed 3 bases and J 8 bases; nucleotides not matched to a gene: 8. The CDR3 sequence is 14 residues long. CDR1 is MDHEN and CDR2 is SYDVKM in the germline V gene. Antigen-specific CD4+ T cells were expanded with viral peptide pools in the ViraFEST assay before sequencing. Having been cultured for roughly 11 days, the cells underwent CD4+ T cell isolation. All study participants received two doses of BNT162b2 or mRNA-1273 vaccine. Absence of prior SARS-CoV-2 infection characterized the vaccine recipients, who showed negative nucleocapsid antibodies.

The material sequenced was CD4+ T cells from PBMCs cultured with HCoV-OC43 spike peptides, taken after COVID-19 vaccination. Subset here: HCoV-OC43 spike overlapping peptide pool stimulation. The rearrangement joins TRBV28 to TRBJ1-2, with 8 bases aligning to TRBD1. The TCR sequence derives from a human donor who received a COVID-19 vaccine. The chain's CDR3 is CASSLDRASQGYTF. The CDR3 DNA reads as TGTGCCAGCAGTTTGGACAGGGCGTCGCAGGGCTACACCTTC.